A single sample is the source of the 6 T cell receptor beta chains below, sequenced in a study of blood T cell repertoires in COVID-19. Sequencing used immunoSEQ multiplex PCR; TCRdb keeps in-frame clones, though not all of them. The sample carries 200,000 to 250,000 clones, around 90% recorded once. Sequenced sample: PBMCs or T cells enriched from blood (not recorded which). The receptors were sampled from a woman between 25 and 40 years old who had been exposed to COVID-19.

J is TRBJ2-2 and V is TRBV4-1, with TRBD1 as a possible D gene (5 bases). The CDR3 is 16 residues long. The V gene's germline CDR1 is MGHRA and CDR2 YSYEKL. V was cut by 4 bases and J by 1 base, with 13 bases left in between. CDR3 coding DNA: TGCGCCAGCAGCCTTCCGGACCAGGGGAACACCGGGGAGCTGTTTTTT. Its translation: CASSLPDQGNTGELFF.

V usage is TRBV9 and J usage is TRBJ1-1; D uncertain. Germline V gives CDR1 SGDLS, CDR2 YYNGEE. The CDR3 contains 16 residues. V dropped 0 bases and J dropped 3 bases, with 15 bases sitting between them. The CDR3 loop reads CASSVAWAGTHTEAFF. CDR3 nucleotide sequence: TGTGCCAGCAGCGTAGCTTGGGCAGGAACCCACACTGAAGCTTTCTTT.

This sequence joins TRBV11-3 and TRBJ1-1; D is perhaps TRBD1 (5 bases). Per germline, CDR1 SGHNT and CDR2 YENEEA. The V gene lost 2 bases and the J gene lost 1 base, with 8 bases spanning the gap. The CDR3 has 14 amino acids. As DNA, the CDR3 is TGTGCCAGCAGCTTACAGGGCGAGAACACTGAAGCTTTCTTT. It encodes CASSLQGENTEAFF. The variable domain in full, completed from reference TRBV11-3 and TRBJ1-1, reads EAGVVQSPRYKIIEKKQPVAFWCNPISGHNTLYWYLQNLGQGPELLIRYENEEAVDDSQLPKDRFSAERLKGVDSTLKIQPAELGDSAVYLCASSLQGENTEAFFGQGTRLTVV.

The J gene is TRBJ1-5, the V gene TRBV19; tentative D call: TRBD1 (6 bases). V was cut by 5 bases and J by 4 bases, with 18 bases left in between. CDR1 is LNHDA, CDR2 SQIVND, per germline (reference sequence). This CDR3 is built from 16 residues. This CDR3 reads CASSRGGEFRNQPQHF. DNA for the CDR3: TGTGCCAGTAGTCGGGGGGGCGAATTTCGGAATCAGCCCCAGCATTTT.

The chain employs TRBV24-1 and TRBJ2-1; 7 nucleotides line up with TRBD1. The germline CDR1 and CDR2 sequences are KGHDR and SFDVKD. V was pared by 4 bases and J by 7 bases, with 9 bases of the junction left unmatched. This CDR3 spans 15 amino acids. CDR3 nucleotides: TGTGCCACCAGTGACCCCGGGACAGCAAGTAATGAGCAGTTCTTC. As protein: CATSDPGTASNEQFF.

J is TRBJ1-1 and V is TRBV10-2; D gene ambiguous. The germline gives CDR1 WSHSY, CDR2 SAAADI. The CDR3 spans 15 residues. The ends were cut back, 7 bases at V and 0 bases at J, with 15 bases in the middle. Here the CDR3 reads CASTPVGGMNTEAFF. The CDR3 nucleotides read TGCGCCAGCACCCCCGTTGGCGGGATGAACACTGAAGCTTTCTTT.